The source of this T cell receptor (beta chain) is a study of blood T cell repertoires in COVID-19. Whole-study context: The cDNA or gDNA used as material had been derived from T cells, B-cell-depleted T cells, or PBMCs.

Patients at the Seattle site were enrolled during active infection and followed longitudinally. The CDR3 is made up of 15 amino acids. The ends lost 5 bases at V and 2 bases at J; junction bases unmatched: 3. CDR1 PRHDT and CDR2 FYEKMQ come from the germline V gene (reference sequence). Repertoires were generated with immunoSEQ multiplex PCR, while TCRdb's copy carries only in-frame clones and drops some. The sample records some 220,000 clones, about 81% being singletons. V is TRBV13 and J is TRBJ2-1; 10 nucleotides line up with TRBD2. What was sequenced was peripheral blood. This clonotype originated in a woman aged 70 to 79 with COVID-19, enrolled during active disease. The CDR3 is CASSLSGRAYNEQFF. The CDR3 DNA reads TGTGCCAGCAGCCTCAGCGGGAGGGCCTACAATGAGCAGTTCTTC.